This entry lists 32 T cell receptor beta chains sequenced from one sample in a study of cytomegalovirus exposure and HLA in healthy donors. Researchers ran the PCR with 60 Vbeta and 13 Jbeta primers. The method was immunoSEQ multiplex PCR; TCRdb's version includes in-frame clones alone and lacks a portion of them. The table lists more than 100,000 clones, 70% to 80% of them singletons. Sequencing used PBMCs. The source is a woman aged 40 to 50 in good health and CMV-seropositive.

CDR3 in amino acids: CASSLGGLRELFF. The CDR3 nucleotides read TGTGCCAGCAGTTTGGGCGGACTGCGGGAGCTGTTTTTT. The chain couples TRBV27 to TRBJ2-2, with D possibly TRBD2 on 5 matching bases. This CDR3 region has 13 residues. Looked up from germline, CDR1 is MNHEY and CDR2 is SMNVEV (reference sequence). V dropped 3 bases and J dropped 9 bases, with 11 bases sitting between them.

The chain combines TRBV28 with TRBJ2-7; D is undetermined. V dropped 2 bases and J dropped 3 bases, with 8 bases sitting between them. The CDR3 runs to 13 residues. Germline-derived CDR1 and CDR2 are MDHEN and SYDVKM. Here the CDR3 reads CASSLNPGYEQYF. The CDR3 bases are TGTGCCAGCAGTTTAAACCCAGGCTACGAGCAGTACTTC.

CDR3 loop: CASSPDRAANYGYTF. The CDR3 DNA sequence: TGTGCCAGCAGCCCCGACAGGGCAGCTAACTATGGCTACACCTTC. The rearrangement joins TRBV5-4 to TRBJ1-2, with TRBD1 matching 7 bases. The V gene end was trimmed by 4 bases and the J gene end by 0 bases; junction bases not matched to a gene: 6. Germline lookup yields CDR1 SGHNT and CDR2 YYREEE (reference sequence). The CDR3 contains 15 residues.

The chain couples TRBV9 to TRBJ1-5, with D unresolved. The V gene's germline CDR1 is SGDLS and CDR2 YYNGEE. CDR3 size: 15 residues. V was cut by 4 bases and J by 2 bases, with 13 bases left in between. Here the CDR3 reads CASSTDGTGNQPQHF. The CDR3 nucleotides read TGTGCCAGCAGCACCGATGGCACAGGCAATCAGCCCCAGCATTTT.

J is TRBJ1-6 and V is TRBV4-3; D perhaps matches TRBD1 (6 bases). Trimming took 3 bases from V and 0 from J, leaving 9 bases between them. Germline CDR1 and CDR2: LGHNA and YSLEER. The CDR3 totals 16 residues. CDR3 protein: CASSQLGGSYNSPLHF. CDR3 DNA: TGCGCCAGCAGCCAGTTAGGGGGCTCCTATAATTCACCCCTCCACTTT.

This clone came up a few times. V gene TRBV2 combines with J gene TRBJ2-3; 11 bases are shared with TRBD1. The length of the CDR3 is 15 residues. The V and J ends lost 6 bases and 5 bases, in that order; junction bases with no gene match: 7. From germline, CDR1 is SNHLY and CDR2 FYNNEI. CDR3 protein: CASRDPGTGGDTQYF. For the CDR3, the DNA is TGTGCCAGCAGGGACCCCGGGACAGGGGGAGATACGCAGTATTTT.

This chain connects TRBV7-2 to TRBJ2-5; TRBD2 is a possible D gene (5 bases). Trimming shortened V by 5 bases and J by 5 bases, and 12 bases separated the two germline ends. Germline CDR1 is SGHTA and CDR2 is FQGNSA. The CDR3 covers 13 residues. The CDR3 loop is CASSNTAGETQYF. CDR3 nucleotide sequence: TGTGCCAGCAGCAACACCGCGGGTGAGACCCAGTACTTC.

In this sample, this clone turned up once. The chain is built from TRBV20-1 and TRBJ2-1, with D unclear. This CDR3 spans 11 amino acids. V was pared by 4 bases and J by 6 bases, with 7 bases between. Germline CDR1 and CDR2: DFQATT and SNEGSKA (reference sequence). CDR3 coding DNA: TGCAGTGCTAAACCTAGCAATGAGCAGTTCTTC. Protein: CSAKPSNEQFF.

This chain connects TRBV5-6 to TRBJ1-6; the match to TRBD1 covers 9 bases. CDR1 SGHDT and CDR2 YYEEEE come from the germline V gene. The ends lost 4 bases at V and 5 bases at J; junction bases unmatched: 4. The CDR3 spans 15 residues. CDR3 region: CASSPGTGNNSPLHF. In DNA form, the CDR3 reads TGTGCCAGCAGCCCCGGGACAGGGAATAATTCACCCCTCCACTTT.

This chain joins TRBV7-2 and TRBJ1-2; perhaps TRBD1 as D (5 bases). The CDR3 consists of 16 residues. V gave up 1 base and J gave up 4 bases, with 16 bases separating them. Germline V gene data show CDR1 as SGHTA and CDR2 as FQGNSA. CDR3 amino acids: CASSLGGGTFSYGYTF. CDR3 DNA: TGTGCCAGCAGCTTAGGTGGAGGGACGTTCAGCTATGGCTACACCTTC.

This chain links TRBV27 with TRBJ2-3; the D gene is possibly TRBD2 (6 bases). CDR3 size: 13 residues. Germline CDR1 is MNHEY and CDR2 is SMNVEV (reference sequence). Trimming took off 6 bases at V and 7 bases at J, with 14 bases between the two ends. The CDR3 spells CASRRHGGYTQYF. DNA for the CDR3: TGTGCCAGCAGGCGCCACGGGGGATATACGCAGTATTTT.

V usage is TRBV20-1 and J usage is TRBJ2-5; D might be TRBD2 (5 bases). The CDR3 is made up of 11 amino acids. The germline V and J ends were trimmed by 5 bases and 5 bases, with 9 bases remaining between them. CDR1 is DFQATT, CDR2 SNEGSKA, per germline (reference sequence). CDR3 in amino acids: CSADRGETQYF. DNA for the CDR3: TGCAGTGCTGATCGAGGGGAGACCCAGTACTTC.

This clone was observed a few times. CDR3 amino acids: CASRGTASGANVLTF. CDR3 nucleotide sequence: TGTGCCAGCAGGGGCACAGCCTCTGGGGCCAACGTCCTGACTTTC. V usage is TRBV6-1 and J usage is TRBJ2-6; D is ambiguous. Per the germline V gene, CDR1 is MNHNS and CDR2 is SASEGT. CDR3 length equals 15 residues. V was pared by 6 bases and J by 0 bases, with 9 bases between.

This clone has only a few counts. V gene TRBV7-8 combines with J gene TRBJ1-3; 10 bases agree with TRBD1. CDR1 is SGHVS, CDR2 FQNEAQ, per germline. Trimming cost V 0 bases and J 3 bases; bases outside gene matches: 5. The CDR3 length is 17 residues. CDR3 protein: CASSLARTGGYGNTIYF. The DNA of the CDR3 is TGTGCCAGCAGCTTAGCCAGGACAGGGGGGTATGGAAACACCATATATTTT.

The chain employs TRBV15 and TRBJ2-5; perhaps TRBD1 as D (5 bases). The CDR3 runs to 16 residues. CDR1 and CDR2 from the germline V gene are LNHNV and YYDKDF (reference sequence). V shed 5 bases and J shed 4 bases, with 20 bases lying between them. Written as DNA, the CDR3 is TGTGCCACCAGCGTCGATAGGACACTTACAGGAGAGACCCAGTACTTC. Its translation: CATSVDRTLTGETQYF.

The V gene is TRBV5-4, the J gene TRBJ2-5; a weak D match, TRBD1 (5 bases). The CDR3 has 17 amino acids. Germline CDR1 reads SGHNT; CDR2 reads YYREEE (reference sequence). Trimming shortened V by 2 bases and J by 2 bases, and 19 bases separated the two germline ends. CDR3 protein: CASSFLMSFRVQETQYF. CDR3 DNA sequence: TGTGCCAGCAGCTTTTTGATGTCGTTCAGGGTGCAAGAGACCCAGTACTTC.

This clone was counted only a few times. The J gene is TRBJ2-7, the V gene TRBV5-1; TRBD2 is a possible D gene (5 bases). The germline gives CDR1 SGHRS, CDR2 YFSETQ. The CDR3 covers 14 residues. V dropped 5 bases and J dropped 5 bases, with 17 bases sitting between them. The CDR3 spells CASRSRQTGNEQYF. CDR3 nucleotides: TGCGCCAGCAGATCTCGGCAAACGGGAAACGAGCAGTACTTC.

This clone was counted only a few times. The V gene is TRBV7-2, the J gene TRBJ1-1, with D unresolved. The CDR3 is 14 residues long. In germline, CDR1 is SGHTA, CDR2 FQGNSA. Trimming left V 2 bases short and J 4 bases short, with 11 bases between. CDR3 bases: TGTGCCAGCAGCTTAACTAGGGTGGGCACTGAAGCTTTCTTT. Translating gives CASSLTRVGTEAFF.

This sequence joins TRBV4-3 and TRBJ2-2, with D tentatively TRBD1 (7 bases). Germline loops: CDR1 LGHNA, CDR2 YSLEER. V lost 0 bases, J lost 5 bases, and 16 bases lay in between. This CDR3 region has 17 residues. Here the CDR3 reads CASSQDTASGGTGELFF. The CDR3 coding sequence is TGCGCCAGCAGCCAAGATACGGCGTCAGGGGGGACCGGGGAGCTGTTTTTT.

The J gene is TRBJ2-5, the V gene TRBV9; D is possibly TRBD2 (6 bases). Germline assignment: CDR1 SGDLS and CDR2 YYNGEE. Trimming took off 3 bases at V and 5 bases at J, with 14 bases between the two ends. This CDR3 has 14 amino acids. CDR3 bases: TGTGCCAGCAGCGGCCACCCAGGGACTGAGACCCAGTACTTC. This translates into CASSGHPGTETQYF.

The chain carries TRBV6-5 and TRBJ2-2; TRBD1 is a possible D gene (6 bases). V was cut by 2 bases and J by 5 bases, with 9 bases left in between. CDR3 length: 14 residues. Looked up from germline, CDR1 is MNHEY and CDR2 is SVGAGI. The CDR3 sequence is CASSYTGLTGELFF. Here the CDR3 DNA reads TGTGCCAGCAGTTACACAGGGCTGACCGGGGAGCTGTTTTTT.

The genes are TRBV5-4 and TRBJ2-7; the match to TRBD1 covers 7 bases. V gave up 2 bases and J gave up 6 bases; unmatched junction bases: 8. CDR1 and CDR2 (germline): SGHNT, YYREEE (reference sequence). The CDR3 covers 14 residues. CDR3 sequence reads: CASSFGTELVEQYF. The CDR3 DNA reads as TGTGCCAGCAGCTTCGGGACAGAATTGGTCGAGCAGTACTTC.

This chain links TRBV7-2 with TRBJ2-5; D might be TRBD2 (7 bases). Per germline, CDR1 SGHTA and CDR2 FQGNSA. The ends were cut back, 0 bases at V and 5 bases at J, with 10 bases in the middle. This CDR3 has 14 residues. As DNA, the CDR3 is TGTGCCAGCAGCTTAGCGGGGGGGCCGGAGACCCAGTACTTC. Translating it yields CASSLAGGPETQYF.

CDR3 region: CASSLAGQGIQETQYF. CDR3 bases: TGTGCCAGCAGCTTAGCCGGACAGGGGATTCAAGAGACCCAGTACTTC. The gene calls are TRBV7-2 and TRBJ2-5; 9 bases match TRBD1. V lost 0 bases, J lost 2 bases, and 4 bases stayed unmatched. Germline V gene sequence: CDR1 SGHTA, CDR2 FQGNSA. The length of the CDR3 is 16 residues. Supplemented by reference TRBV7-2 and TRBJ2-5, the full variable domain reads GAGVSQSPSNKVTEKGKDVELRCDPISGHTALYWYRQSLGQGLEFLIYFQGNSAPDKSGLPSDRFSAERTGGSVSTLTIQRTQQEDSAVYLCASSLAGQGIQETQYFGPGTRLLVL.

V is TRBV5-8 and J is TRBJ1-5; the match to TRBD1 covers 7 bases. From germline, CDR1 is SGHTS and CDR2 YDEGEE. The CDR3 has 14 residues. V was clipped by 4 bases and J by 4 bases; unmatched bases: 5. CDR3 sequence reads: CASSGDSWNQPQHF. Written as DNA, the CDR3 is TGTGCCAGCAGCGGGGACAGTTGGAATCAGCCCCAGCATTTT. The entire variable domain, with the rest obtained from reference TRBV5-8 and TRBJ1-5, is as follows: EAGVTQSPTHLIKTRGQQATLRCSPISGHTSVYWYQQALGLGLQFLLWYDEGEERNRGNFPPRFSGRQFPNYSSELNVNALELEDSALYLCASSGDSWNQPQHFGDGTRLSIL.

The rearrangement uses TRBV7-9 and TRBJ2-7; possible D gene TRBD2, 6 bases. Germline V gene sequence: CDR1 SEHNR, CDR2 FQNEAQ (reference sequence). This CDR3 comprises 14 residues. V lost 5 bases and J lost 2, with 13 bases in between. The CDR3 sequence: CASSPSGLAYEQYF. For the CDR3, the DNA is TGTGCCAGCAGCCCGTCGGGACTCGCCTACGAGCAGTACTTC.

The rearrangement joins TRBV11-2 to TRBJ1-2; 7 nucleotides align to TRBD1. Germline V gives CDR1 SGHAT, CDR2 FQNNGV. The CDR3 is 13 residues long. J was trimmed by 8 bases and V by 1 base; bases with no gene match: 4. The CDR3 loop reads CASSLGGGQGYTF. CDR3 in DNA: TGTGCCAGCAGCTTAGGAGGGGGCCAGGGCTACACCTTC.

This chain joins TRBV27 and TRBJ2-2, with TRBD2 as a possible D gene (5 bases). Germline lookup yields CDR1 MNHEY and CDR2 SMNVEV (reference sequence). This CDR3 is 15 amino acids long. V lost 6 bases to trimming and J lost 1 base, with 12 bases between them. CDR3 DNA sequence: TGTGCCAGCAGCCCCTTCGGGATGAACACCGGGGAGCTGTTTTTT. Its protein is CASSPFGMNTGELFF.

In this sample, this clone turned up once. The CDR3 nucleotides read TGTGCCAGCAGTTTACCATCGGGAGAGACCCAGTACTTC. Translation: CASSLPSGETQYF. The genes are TRBV27 and TRBJ2-5; D unresolved. The CDR3 covers 13 residues. Germline assignment: CDR1 MNHEY and CDR2 SMNVEV (reference sequence). V gave up 2 bases and J gave up 4 bases, with 8 bases separating them.

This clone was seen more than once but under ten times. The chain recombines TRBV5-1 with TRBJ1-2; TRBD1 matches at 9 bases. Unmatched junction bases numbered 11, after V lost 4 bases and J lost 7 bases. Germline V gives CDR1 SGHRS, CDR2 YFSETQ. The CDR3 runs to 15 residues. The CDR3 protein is CASSPDGDRDTGYTF. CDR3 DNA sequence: TGCGCCAGCAGCCCGGACGGGGACAGGGATACTGGCTACACCTTC. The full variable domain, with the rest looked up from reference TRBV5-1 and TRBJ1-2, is KAGVTQTPRYLIKTRGQQVTLSCSPISGHRSVSWYQQTPGQGLQFLFEYFSETQRNKGNFPGRFSGRQFSNSRSEMNVSTLELGDSALYLCASSPDGDRDTGYTFGSGTRLTVV.

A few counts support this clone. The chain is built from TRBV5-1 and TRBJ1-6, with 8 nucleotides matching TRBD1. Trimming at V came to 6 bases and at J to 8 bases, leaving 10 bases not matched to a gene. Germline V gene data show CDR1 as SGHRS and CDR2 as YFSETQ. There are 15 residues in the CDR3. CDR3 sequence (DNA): TGCGCCAGCACCCCGAGGGGACAGGAGTATTCACCCCTCCACTTT. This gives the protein CASTPRGQEYSPLHF.

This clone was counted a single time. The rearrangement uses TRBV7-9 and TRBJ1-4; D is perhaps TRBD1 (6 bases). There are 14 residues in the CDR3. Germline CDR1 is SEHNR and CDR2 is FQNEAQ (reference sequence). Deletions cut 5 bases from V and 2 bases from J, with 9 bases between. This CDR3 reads CASSPGETNEKLFF. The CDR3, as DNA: TGTGCCAGCAGCCCAGGGGAGACTAATGAAAAACTGTTTTTT.